The clone carrying this T cell receptor beta chain was observed many times. Its cognate antigen is unknown. This sample was taken from a study of regulatory T cells in long-lasting Graves disease. Between the trimmed V and J ends, which lost 2 bases and 4 bases, there was a span of 18 bases. In germline, CDR1 is MGHRA, CDR2 YSYEKL. This CDR3 region has 17 residues. The time point here: newly diagnosed GD, antithyroid drugs for less than 3 months. PBMCs provided the RNA from which the TCR library was made. Patients all came to the study from an endocrinology department in Xi'an, China. Study observations and caveats: Researchers examined only peripheral blood and not thyroid tissue. Lower TCR diversity was seen in persistent Graves' patients than in newly diagnosed ones.

To make TCR beta libraries, researchers used iRepertoire HTBI primers and Arm-PCR of CDR3 regions. MiXCR, applied by TCRdb to the multiplex PCR reads, yields one record per CDR3 protein. The data hold hundreds of thousands of distinct CDR3 sequences, with 15% to 20% observed a single time. The same data also contributed to another study, on T cells in Graves' hyperthyroidism and ophthalmopathy. Turning to that study: The authors deemed Graves' hyperthyroidism stable absent ophthalmopathy progression within 18 months.

The material was peripheral blood mononuclear cells (PBMCs), obtained at new diagnosis, from a patient treated with antithyroid drugs. The chain is built from TRBV4-1 and TRBJ2-1; D is perhaps TRBD1 (9 bases). This receptor was obtained from a man aged 40-49 years with Graves disease. The CDR3: CASSQPGGDRVYNEQFF. The CDR3 DNA reads as TGCGCCAGCAGCCAACCCGGGGGGGACAGGGTATACAATGAGCAGTTCTTC.